A selection of T cell receptor beta chains follows, all from one sample in a study of cytomegalovirus exposure and HLA in healthy donors. Profiling relied on immunoSEQ multiplex PCR, and the TCRdb table lists in-frame clones only, not all of them. The table lists around 400,000 clones, 80% to 90% of them singletons. Sequencing input: PBMCs. These receptors originate from a woman younger than 30 in good health and CMV-seronegative. Each CDR3 is given with its conserved first and last residue. D genes are given only for firm matches. Where a row states a size, it is once, few, many or the class of an expanded clone; other rows omit it.

TRBJ2-3,NA,TRBV5-6,NA,CASSITPPITDTQYF,TGTGCCAGCAGCATTACACCACCCATCACAGATACGCAGTATTTT
TRBJ2-1,TRBD2,TRBV19,NA,CASSPQQGRGRAHEQFF,TGTGCCAGTAGTCCCCAGCAGGGGCGCGGGAGGGCCCATGAGCAGTTCTTC
TRBJ1-2,NA,TRBV5-1,NA,CASSLEGAGGRGYTF,TGCGCCAGCAGCTTGGAGGGAGCGGGGGGGCGCGGCTACACCTTC
TRBJ1-3,NA,TRBV5-1,NA,CASSLGAGDSGNTIYF,TGCGCCAGCAGCTTGGGGGCGGGGGACTCTGGAAACACCATATATTTT
TRBJ2-1,TRBD2,TRBV6-1,NA,CASREREGLWNEQFF,TGTGCCAGCAGGGAGCGGGAGGGCCTTTGGAATGAGCAGTTCTTC
TRBJ2-3,TRBD1,TRBV28,once,CASGTGMTDTQYF,TGTGCCAGCGGGACAGGGATGACAGATACGCAGTATTTT
TRBJ1-4,NA,TRBV19,NA,CASSRSGANEKLFF,TGTGCCAGTAGTAGGTCGGGGGCTAATGAAAAACTGTTTTTT
TRBJ2-7,NA,TRBV27,few,CASSFGGPSYEQYF,TGTGCCAGCAGTTTCGGAGGGCCTTCTTACGAGCAGTACTTC
TRBJ2-5,TRBD2,TRBV29-1,NA,CSAWWRGGRETQYF,TGCAGCGCCTGGTGGCGGGGGGGCAGAGAGACCCAGTACTTC
TRBJ2-7,NA,TRBV4-2,NA,CASSQSVLANLNYEQYF,TGTGCCAGCAGCCAAAGTGTTCTAGCGAATTTAAACTACGAGCAGTACTTC
TRBJ2-1,NA,TRBV9,once,CASSLELRGYEQFF,TGTGCCAGCAGCCTCGAGCTTCGGGGGTATGAGCAGTTCTTC
TRBJ2-1,TRBD2,TRBV9,NA,CASSPTSGNYNEQFF,TGTGCCAGCAGTCCGACTAGCGGGAACTACAATGAGCAGTTCTTC
TRBJ2-1,TRBD2,TRBV27,NA,CASSPPRLADINEQFF,TGTGCCAGCAGTCCCCCCCGGCTAGCGGATATCAATGAGCAGTTCTTC
TRBJ1-1,NA,TRBV6-6,NA,CASSPRGESEAFF,TGTGCCAGCAGTCCCCGGGGGGAGAGTGAAGCTTTCTTT
TRBJ1-4,NA,TRBV6-5,NA,CASRREAATNEKLFF,TGTGCCAGCAGAAGGGAGGCAGCAACTAATGAAAAACTGTTTTTT
TRBJ2-3,NA,TRBV4-1,NA,CASSQVGRGPTDTQYF,TGCGCCAGCAGCCAAGTCGGGCGGGGGCCCACAGATACGCAGTATTTT
TRBJ2-7,NA,TRBV10-1,NA,CASSETTGREQYF,TGCGCCAGCAGTGAGACGACTGGGAGGGAGCAGTACTTC
TRBJ1-1,NA,TRBV29-1,NA,CSVGGRAATEAFF,TGCAGCGTTGGAGGCAGGGCGGCCACTGAAGCTTTCTTT
TRBJ2-7,NA,TRBV5-1,NA,CASSLDSPSTQGYEQYF,TGCGCCAGCAGCTTGGATTCCCCGTCCACTCAGGGCTACGAGCAGTACTTC
TRBJ2-1,NA,TRBV27,once,CASSFSNEQFF,TGTGCCAGCAGTTTTAGTAATGAGCAGTTCTTC
TRBJ2-7,NA,TRBV7-9,NA,CASSPGVKGEEQYF,TGTGCCAGCAGTCCCGGAGTAAAGGGAGAAGAGCAGTACTTC
TRBJ2-3,NA,TRBV6-1,NA,CASSEVLDTQYF,TGTGCCAGCAGTGAAGTCCTAGATACGCAGTATTTT
TRBJ2-3,NA,TRBV11-2,few,CASSLTGPRVTQYF,TGTGCCAGCAGCTTAACAGGCCCCCGGGTTACGCAGTATTTT
TRBJ2-1,TRBD1,TRBV19,NA,CASSIDREDYNEQFF,TGTGCCAGTAGCATCGACAGGGAAGACTACAATGAGCAGTTCTTC
TRBJ2-7,TRBD2,TRBV4-1,NA,CASSHRAGGPDEQYF,TGCGCCAGCAGCCACAGAGCGGGAGGGCCCGACGAGCAGTACTTC
TRBJ1-1,NA,TRBV27,NA,CASSHRGGAAEAFF,TGTGCCAGCAGCCATAGGGGAGGGGCGGCTGAAGCTTTCTTT
TRBJ1-5,NA,TRBV25-1,NA,CARTREGNQPQHF,TGTGCCAGAACCAGGGAAGGCAATCAGCCCCAGCATTTT
TRBJ1-4,NA,TRBV20-1,NA,CSAGPARGRVF,TGCAGTGCTGGCCCAGCGAGAGGCAGGGTTTTT